The count of the clone carrying this T cell receptor (beta chain) is one. The entry originates in a study of blood T cell repertoires in COVID-19. The wider study: Some COVID-19 samples were acute and others convalescent; all came from the United States, Italy and Spain. Nucleic acid was either cDNA or gDNA, and it came from T cells, B-cell-depleted T cells, or PBMCs.

Germline-derived CDR1 and CDR2 are MNHEY and SMNVEV (reference sequence). This CDR3 contains 14 residues. The J segment lost 6 bases and the V segment lost 5 bases, leaving 8 bases of the junction unmatched. In the source study's methods: Amplifying reference gene primers gave estimates of nucleated cell counts. Generated by immunoSEQ multiplex PCR, the TCRdb table keeps only in-frame clones and is missing some. For V, J and clone size, that table is used; D and trimming come from the DNA. The repertoire holds about 250,000 clones, 65% to 80% seen once, with approximately 4% in the top ten. This clonotype was sampled from a middle-aged woman with active or convalescent COVID-19. The sequenced sample was peripheral blood. The chain joins TRBV27 to TRBJ1-1; 8 bases fit TRBD1. Written as DNA, the CDR3 is TGTGCCAGCAGTATCCCGGACAGGGTGGCTGAAGCTTTCTTT. As protein: CASSIPDRVAEAFF.